This T cell receptor beta chain was captured in a study of T cell clonality in common variable immunodeficiency. Produced via immunoSEQ multiplex PCR; TCRdb's table is partial and in-frame only. This table holds about 20,000 clones with no singletons; the top ten claim approximately 2.6%. Broader study findings: CVID subjects showed higher TCRbeta clonality than healthy controls. In common variable immunodeficiency, TCR beta chains reportedly carried fewer deletions and N-nucleotide insertions. Compared with controls, CVID subjects had fewer shared TCRbeta clones.

This clone was counted between two and nine times. No antigen is known for it. Read data end 3 residues before the CDR3 end; the end is taken from the germline J gene. Of CVID subjects, about 14 were female and about 28 male, mean age 40. Each donor provided roughly 4.5 to 9 ml of heparinized whole blood. The germline CDR1 and CDR2 sequences are LNHDA and SQIVND (reference sequence). The CDR3 covers 15 residues. With V trimmed by 3 bases and J by 4 bases, 6 bases remained unmatched. The sequenced material came from peripheral blood mononuclear cells. The chain recombines TRBV19 with TRBJ2-7; 10 bases align to TRBD1. The sequence was obtained from a human donor with common variable immunodeficiency. The covered CDR3 bases are TGTGCCAGTAGTATCCTGACAGGGGGCTTGTACGAG. It yields the protein CASSILTGGLYE. The whole CDR3 sequence is CASSILTGGLYEQYF.